This T cell receptor beta chain derives from a study of identical twins. TCRdb called the 5' RACE reads again in MiXCR, with one record for every CDR3 protein. This sample carries around 680,000 distinct CDR3 sequences, roughly 8% of them seen once, and the ten largest clones take around 0.98%. This clonotype was seen ten or more times. Trimming cost V 3 bases and J 2 bases, with 13 bases left between them. This CDR3 region has 15 residues. Looked up from germline, CDR1 is LGHDT and CDR2 is YNNKEL (reference sequence). The same data also contributed to another study, on yellow fever vaccine responses in identical twins.

The sequence was obtained from a woman aged 18-29 years in good health. Sequences were obtained from PBMCs. The J gene is TRBJ2-5, the V gene TRBV3-1, with D perhaps matching TRBD2 (7 bases). The CDR3 loop reads CASSHRGAFQETQYF. DNA for the CDR3: TGTGCCAGCAGCCACCGGGGGGCGTTTCAAGAGACCCAGTACTTC.